These T cell receptor beta chains were read from a single sample in a study of blood T cell repertoires in COVID-19. Measured with immunoSEQ multiplex PCR; TCRdb has only the in-frame clones, and not every one. The table shows around 170,000 clones, with about four fifths occurring only once. Sample: peripheral blood. The receptors were gathered from a man aged 70 or older with active or convalescent COVID-19. Each CDR3 is given with its conserved first and last residue. D genes are given only for firm matches. Clone size, where shown, is once, few, many, or a class for clones that have expanded.

d_gene,j_gene,abundance,v_gene,CDR3aa,CDR3nt
TRBD1,TRBJ2-7,.,TRBV19,CASSITSGQGSYEQYF,TGTGCCAGTAGTATCACCTCGGGACAGGGGTCCTACGAGCAGTACTTC
.,TRBJ2-7,.,TRBV4-3,CASSQDFAWGSRGAYEQYF,TGCGCCAGCAGCCAAGATTTCGCGTGGGGCAGTAGGGGCGCCTACGAGCAGTACTTC
.,TRBJ1-5,.,TRBV19,CASSDGGGPSQHF,TGTGCCAGCAGTGATGGGGGCGGACCAAGCCAGCATTTT
TRBD2,TRBJ2-1,.,TRBV7-2,CASSLFGLAGEQFF,TGTGCCAGCAGCTTATTCGGACTAGCCGGCGAGCAGTTCTTC
.,TRBJ1-6,.,TRBV2,CASSDQGRDSPLHF,TGTGCCAGCAGTGACCAGGGGAGGGATTCACCCCTCCACTTT
TRBD1,TRBJ1-2,.,TRBV18,CASSPQGDSLNYGYTF,TGTGCCAGCTCACCCCAGGGGGACAGCCTTAACTATGGCTACACCTTC
.,TRBJ1-1,.,TRBV19,CASTPGGGRNTEAFF,TGTGCCAGTACCCCCGGGGGGGGGAGGAACACTGAAGCTTTCTTT
.,TRBJ1-1,.,TRBV11-2,CASSFDRRNTEAFF,TGTGCCAGCAGCTTTGACAGGAGGAACACTGAAGCTTTCTTT
.,TRBJ2-1,.,TRBV5-6,CASSSEIQGTYNEQFF,TGTGCCAGCAGCTCGGAGATACAGGGAACCTACAATGAGCAGTTCTTC
TRBD1,TRBJ1-3,few,TRBV30,CALDRSGNTIYF,TGTGCCTTGGACAGGTCTGGAAACACCATATATTTT
.,TRBJ1-5,once,TRBV6-5,CASSYEAGENNQPQHF,TGTGCCAGCAGTTATGAAGCAGGGGAAAACAATCAGCCCCAGCATTTT
.,TRBJ1-1,.,TRBV7-7,CASSPRVGTEAFF,TGTGCCAGCAGCCCCCGGGTGGGCACTGAAGCTTTCTTT
TRBD1,TRBJ1-6,.,TRBV2,CASRQTGGNSPLHF,TGTGCCAGCAGGCAGACAGGGGGTAATTCACCCCTCCACTTT
TRBD2,TRBJ2-5,.,TRBV5-4,CASSAGGASKETQYF,TGTGCCAGCTCCGCCGGGGGGGCTTCAAAAGAGACCCAGTACTTC
.,TRBJ1-1,.,TRBV30,CAWSQGTNTEAFF,TGTGCCTGGAGTCAGGGAACGAACACTGAAGCTTTCTTT
.,TRBJ1-5,.,TRBV30,CAWSDRRSGGQPQHF,TGTGCCTGGAGTGATCGGCGTTCTGGAGGTCAGCCCCAGCATTTT
TRBD1,TRBJ1-2,.,TRBV5-5,CASSSYRGTRYGYTF,TGTGCCAGCAGCTCTTACAGGGGCACCCGGTATGGCTACACCTTC
.,TRBJ1-4,.,TRBV9,CASSASGRGSNEKLFF,TGTGCCAGCAGCGCCTCGGGGAGGGGTTCCAATGAAAAACTGTTTTTT
TRBD2,TRBJ2-3,.,TRBV9,CASSARLAGLHGTQYF,TGTGCCAGCAGCGCGAGACTAGCGGGGTTGCATGGTACGCAGTATTTT
.,TRBJ1-2,.,TRBV27,CASRSRAIMDYGYTF,TGTGCCAGCAGGTCCCGAGCTATAATGGACTATGGCTACACCTTC
TRBD2,TRBJ2-3,.,TRBV7-9,CASSTGTSGRIVDTQYF,TGTGCCAGCAGCACCGGGACTAGCGGGAGGATAGTAGATACGCAGTATTTT
TRBD2,TRBJ2-7,.,TRBV2,CASSRGREGYEQYF,TGTGCCAGCAGCCGTGGTAGGGAGGGCTACGAGCAGTACTTC
.,TRBJ2-7,.,TRBV5-6,CASSLGWGQVGYEQYF,TGTGCCAGCAGCTTGGGGTGGGGGCAGGTTGGGTACGAGCAGTACTTC
.,TRBJ1-5,few,TRBV2,CASSRENNQPQHF,TGTGCCAGCAGCCGGGAAAACAATCAGCCCCAGCATTTT
TRBD2,TRBJ2-1,.,TRBV24-1,CATSDPAGGDNEQFF,TGTGCCACCAGTGACCCAGCGGGGGGAGACAATGAGCAGTTCTTC
.,TRBJ1-1,.,TRBV3-1/TRBV3-2,CASSQAEGAEAFF,TGTGCCAGCAGCCAAGCGGAGGGAGCTGAAGCTTTCTTT